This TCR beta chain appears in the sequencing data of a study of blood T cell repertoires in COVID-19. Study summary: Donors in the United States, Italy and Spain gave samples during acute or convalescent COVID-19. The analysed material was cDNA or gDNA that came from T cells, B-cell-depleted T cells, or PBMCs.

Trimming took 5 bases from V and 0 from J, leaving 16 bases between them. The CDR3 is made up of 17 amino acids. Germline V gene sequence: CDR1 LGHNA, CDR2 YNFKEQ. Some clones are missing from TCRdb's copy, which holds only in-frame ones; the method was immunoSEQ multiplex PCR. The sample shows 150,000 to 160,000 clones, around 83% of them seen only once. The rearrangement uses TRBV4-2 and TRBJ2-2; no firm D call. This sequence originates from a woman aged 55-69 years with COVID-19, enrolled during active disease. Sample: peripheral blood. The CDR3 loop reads CASSVIGSPTNTGELFF. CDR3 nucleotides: TGTGCCAGCAGCGTTATTGGTAGCCCGACGAACACCGGGGAGCTGTTTTTT.